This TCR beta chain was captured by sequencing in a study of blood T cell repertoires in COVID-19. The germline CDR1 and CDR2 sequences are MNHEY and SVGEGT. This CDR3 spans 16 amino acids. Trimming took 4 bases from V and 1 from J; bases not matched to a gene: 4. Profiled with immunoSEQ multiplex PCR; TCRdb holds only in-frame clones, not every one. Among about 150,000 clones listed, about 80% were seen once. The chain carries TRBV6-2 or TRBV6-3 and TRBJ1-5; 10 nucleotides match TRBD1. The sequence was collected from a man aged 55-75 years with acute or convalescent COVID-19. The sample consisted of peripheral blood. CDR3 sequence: CASSFTDRGSNQPQHF. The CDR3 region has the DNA TGTGCCAGCAGTTTTACGGACAGGGGGAGCAATCAGCCCCAGCATTTT.